This T cell receptor beta chain was sequenced for a study of blood T cell repertoires in COVID-19. Study overall: The cDNA or gDNA used as material had been derived from T cells, B-cell-depleted T cells, or PBMCs.

As handled by the study authors: Amplification from reference gene primers served as the basis for estimated nucleated cell counts. Clones were read by immunoSEQ multiplex PCR, and TCRdb kept only the in-frame ones, dropping some. V, J and clone size reflect that table, while D and trimming were determined from the DNA. There are some 140,000 clones in the sample; roughly 82% occur only once, and about 12% lies in the top ten. Germline loops: CDR1 SGHNT, CDR2 YYREEE (reference sequence). This CDR3 region has 13 residues. V gave up 2 bases and J gave up 8 bases, with 13 bases separating them. This chain uses TRBV5-4 with TRBJ1-2; possibly TRBD1 for D (6 bases). Sequenced material: peripheral blood. The source is a man older than 75 with acute or convalescent COVID-19. CDR3 nucleotide sequence: TGTGCCAGCAGCTTCCAGGGGTCGTCGGGCTACACCTTC. Encoded protein: CASSFQGSSGYTF.